The 10 T cell receptor beta chains presented below share a single source sample, sequenced in a study of monozygotic twins with inflammatory bowel disease. After re-calling the 5' RACE reads, TCRdb lists one entry per CDR3 protein, DNA absent. The ten top clones account for roughly 2.3%, within a sample of some 170,000 distinct CDR3 sequences. The sample consisted of blood. These receptors were taken from a human donor with ulcerative colitis or Crohn's disease, or a healthy co-twin of an affected twin (not recorded which).

The V and J genes are TRBV15 and TRBJ2-3; absent DNA, TCRdb's TRBD1 call cannot be checked. The CDR3 has 18 amino acids. Germline V gene lookup returns CDR1 LNHNV and CDR2 YYDKDF (reference sequence). The CDR3 sequence is CATSRDRIRDGGPDTQYF.

This sequence joins TRBV7-9 and TRBJ2-2; with no DNA, the TCRdb D assignment of TRBD2 cannot be verified. Germline V CDR1 and CDR2: SEHNR, FQNEAQ (reference sequence). CDR3 length: 16 amino acids. The CDR3 sequence: CASSFPTSGGTGELFF.

The rearrangement joins TRBV25-1 to TRBJ2-7; TCRdb gives TRBD2 as the D gene, but with no DNA this cannot be confirmed. The germline V gene encodes CDR1 MGHDK and CDR2 SYGVNS. The CDR3 runs 15 residues. CDR3 region: CASSESPTDDYEQYF.

This chain uses TRBV12-3 or TRBV12-4 with TRBJ2-7. This CDR3 contains 14 residues. This chain's CDR3 is CASSAGGRGYEQYF.

This rearrangement joins TRBV6-2 or TRBV6-3 to TRBJ2-1. In germline, CDR1 is MNHEY, CDR2 SVGEGT. The CDR3 is 15 residues long. The CDR3 loop is CASSIAEPSYNEQFF.

The chain carries TRBV7-8 and TRBJ1-5; TCRdb calls TRBD1, which cannot be checked without DNA. Germline lookup yields CDR1 SGHVS and CDR2 FQNEAQ. The CDR3 has 16 amino acids. The CDR3 spells CASSLVSGFRNQPQHF.

This rearrangement joins TRBV28 to TRBJ2-1; TCRdb lists TRBD2, though no DNA is available to test this call. The CDR3 consists of 15 residues. Germline CDR1 and CDR2: MDHEN and SYDVKM. The CDR3 region is CASRATSGSYEEQFF.

The rearrangement joins TRBV7-7 to TRBJ2-1; TCRdb's assignment of TRBD2 cannot be checked, as there is no DNA. CDR1 SSHAT and CDR2 FNYEAQ come from the germline V gene (reference sequence). CDR3 length: 15 amino acids. The CDR3 here is CASSQRLANYNEQFF.

The CDR3 sequence is CASIFVEGTEAFF. The J gene is TRBJ1-1, the V gene TRBV7-9. Germline V CDR1 and CDR2: SEHNR, FQNEAQ (reference sequence). The CDR3 has 13 residues.

The chain uses TRBV7-9 and TRBJ1-6; TCRdb gives TRBD1 as the D gene, but with no DNA this cannot be confirmed. CDR1 is SEHNR and CDR2 is FQNEAQ in the germline V gene (reference sequence). The CDR3 loop spans 14 amino acids. CDR3 in amino acids: CDSSRTDFNSPLHF.